Listed below are T cell receptor beta chains from one sample, sequenced in a study of shared clonotypes between healthy human individuals. Method: immunoSEQ multiplex PCR; TCRdb's copy keeps in-frame clones and lacks some. In the table there are roughly 1,100,000 clones, about 75% of which are singletons. The material sequenced was memory CD4+ T cells sorted from blood. Every receptor here comes from a man younger than 30 in good health. Both conserved end residues are part of each CDR3. A D gene is named only where the DNA matches it firmly. The listing skips clone size in some rows; elsewhere it reads once, few, many or a size class.

j_gene: TRBJ1-2
d_gene: -
v_gene: TRBV6-1
abundance: -
CDR3nt: TGTGCCAGCACCGAAGAGAAGGGCTTATATGGCTACACCTTC
CDR3aa: CASTEEKGLYGYTF

j_gene: TRBJ2-7
d_gene: TRBD1
v_gene: TRBV5-1
abundance: once
CDR3nt: TGCGCCAGCAGCTTGGTTACGGGGACAGGGTACGCGAGGGAGCAGTACTTC
CDR3aa: CASSLVTGTGYAREQYF

j_gene: TRBJ1-2
d_gene: TRBD1
v_gene: TRBV30
abundance: few
CDR3nt: TGTGCCTCGGATCCAGGGGGCTTCTATGGCTACACCTTC
CDR3aa: CASDPGGFYGYTF

j_gene: TRBJ2-4
d_gene: TRBD2
v_gene: TRBV5-1
abundance: -
CDR3nt: TGCGCCAGCCGAGCGGGAGCGGGAGGCCAAGAAAACATTCAGTACTTC
CDR3aa: CASRAGAGGQENIQYF

j_gene: TRBJ2-2
d_gene: -
v_gene: TRBV5-1
abundance: once
CDR3nt: TGCGCCAGCAGCTTGGAAAGGAAAAACACCGGGGAGCTGTTTTTT
CDR3aa: CASSLERKNTGELFF

j_gene: TRBJ2-3
d_gene: TRBD2
v_gene: TRBV2
abundance: -
CDR3nt: TGTGCCAGCAGTAAAACTAGCGGGATCCTCACAGATACGCAGTATTTT
CDR3aa: CASSKTSGILTDTQYF

j_gene: TRBJ2-7
d_gene: -
v_gene: TRBV7-6
abundance: -
CDR3nt: TGTGCCAGCAGCTTGGCTTACCGGGACGACTCCTACGAGCAGTACTTC
CDR3aa: CASSLAYRDDSYEQYF

j_gene: TRBJ2-7
d_gene: -
v_gene: TRBV5-6
abundance: -
CDR3nt: TGTGCCAGCAGCTTGGTGGGGCCAGGGGCCTCCTACGAGCAGTACTTC
CDR3aa: CASSLVGPGASYEQYF

j_gene: TRBJ2-3
d_gene: -
v_gene: TRBV2
abundance: -
CDR3nt: TGTGCCAGCAGTGATGGTAATATTGGCGCAGATACGCAGTATTTT
CDR3aa: CASSDGNIGADTQYF

j_gene: TRBJ1-1
d_gene: -
v_gene: TRBV7-8
abundance: -
CDR3nt: TGTGCCAGCAGCTTAGTTACAGGATCCACTGAAGCTTTCTTT
CDR3aa: CASSLVTGSTEAFF

j_gene: TRBJ1-4
d_gene: -
v_gene: TRBV5-1
abundance: -
CDR3nt: TGCGCCAGCAGCTTGGCGGCTGCAACTAATGAAAAACTGTTTTTT
CDR3aa: CASSLAAATNEKLFF